This T cell receptor (beta chain) emerged from a study of early T cells in non-severe SARS-CoV-2 infection. Background on the study: Bulk RNA from unsorted whole blood was sequenced; chains were unpaired. Study conclusions and caveats: VDJdb-based matching was biased toward anti-spike CD8 responses and missed private and CD4 specificities.

Individual cDNA molecules carried attached unique molecular identifiers. TCRdb used MiXCR to reprocess the 5' RACE reads, holding one entry per CDR3 protein. Of about 81,000 distinct CDR3 sequences listed, about 6% were seen once; the top ten hold just under 8%. V was clipped by 5 bases and J by 6 bases; unmatched bases: 12. CDR3 length: 16 residues. Germline values: CDR1 SEHNR, CDR2 FQNEAQ (reference sequence). Notes on this clonotype: As yet, its antigen is unknown.

Sequenced input: whole blood. The chain uses TRBV7-9 and TRBJ1-1, with 10 nucleotides matching TRBD1. The sequence was obtained from an adult who was a healthcare worker with PCR-confirmed SARS-CoV-2 infection or an uninfected control (not recorded which). The CDR3 DNA follows: TGTGCCAGCAGCCCAGACTCCGGGACAGGGGTGTCTGAAGCTTTCTTT. It yields the protein CASSPDSGTGVSEAFF.